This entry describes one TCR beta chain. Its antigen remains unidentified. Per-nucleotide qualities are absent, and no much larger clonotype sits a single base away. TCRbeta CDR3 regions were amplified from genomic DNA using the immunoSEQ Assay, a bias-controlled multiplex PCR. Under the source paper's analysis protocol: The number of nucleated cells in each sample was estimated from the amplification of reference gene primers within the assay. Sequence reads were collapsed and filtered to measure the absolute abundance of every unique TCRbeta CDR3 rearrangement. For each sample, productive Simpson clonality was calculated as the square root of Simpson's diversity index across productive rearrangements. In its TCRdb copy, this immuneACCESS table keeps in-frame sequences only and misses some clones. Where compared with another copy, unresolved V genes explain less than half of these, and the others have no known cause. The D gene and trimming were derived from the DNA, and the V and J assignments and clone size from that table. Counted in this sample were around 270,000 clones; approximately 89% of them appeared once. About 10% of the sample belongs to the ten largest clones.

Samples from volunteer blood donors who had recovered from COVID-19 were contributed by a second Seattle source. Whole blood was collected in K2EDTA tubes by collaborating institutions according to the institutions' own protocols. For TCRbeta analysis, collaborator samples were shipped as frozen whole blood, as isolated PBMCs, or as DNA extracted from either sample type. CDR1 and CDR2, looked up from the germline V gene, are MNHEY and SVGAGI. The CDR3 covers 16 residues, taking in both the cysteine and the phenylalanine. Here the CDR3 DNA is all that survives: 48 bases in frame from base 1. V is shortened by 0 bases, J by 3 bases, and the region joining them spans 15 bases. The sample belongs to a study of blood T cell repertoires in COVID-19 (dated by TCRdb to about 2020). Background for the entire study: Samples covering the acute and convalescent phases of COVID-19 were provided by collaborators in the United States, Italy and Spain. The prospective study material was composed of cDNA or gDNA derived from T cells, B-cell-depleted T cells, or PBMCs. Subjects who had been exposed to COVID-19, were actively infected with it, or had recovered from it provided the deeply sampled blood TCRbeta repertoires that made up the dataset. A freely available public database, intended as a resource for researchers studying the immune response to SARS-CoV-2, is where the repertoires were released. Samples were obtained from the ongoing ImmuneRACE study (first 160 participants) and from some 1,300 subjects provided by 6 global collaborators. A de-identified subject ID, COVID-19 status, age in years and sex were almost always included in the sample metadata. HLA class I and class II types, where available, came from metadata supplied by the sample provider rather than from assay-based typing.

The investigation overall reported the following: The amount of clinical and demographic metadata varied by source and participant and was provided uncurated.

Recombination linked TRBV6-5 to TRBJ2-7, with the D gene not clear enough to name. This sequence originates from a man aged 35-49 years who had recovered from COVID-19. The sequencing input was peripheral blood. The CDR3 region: CASSYSIRAAHYEQYF. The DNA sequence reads TGTGCCAGCAGTTACTCGATACGAGCAGCGCACTACGAGCAGTACTTC.